Below, one T cell receptor beta chain is given with its context. Its antigen specificity is not known. No qualities accompany the bases; no much larger clone lies one base away. Stable Graves' hyperthyroidism was defined as the absence of progression to ophthalmopathy over 18 months of follow-up. Hyperthyroidism patients were aged 18 to 65 years and newly diagnosed, with disease duration of less than 2 months. Patients with uncontrolled infections, other autoimmune diseases, pregnancy or lactation were excluded. Diagnoses were based on clinical symptoms, serum thyroxine and TRAb, thyroid ultrasound and orbital computed tomography. PBMCs were isolated from 7.5 to 10 ml of fresh peripheral blood by Ficoll-Paque density gradient centrifugation. Trizol reagent was used to extract total RNA, and RNA quality was then checked on an Agilent 2100 Bioanalyzer. This sample stems from a study of T cells in Graves' hyperthyroidism and ophthalmopathy (dated by TCRdb to between 2018 and 2021). Study-wide context: Peripheral blood was sampled at the time of initial diagnosis, prior to any treatment. A discovery cohort of roughly 96 patients, about 44 with Graves' ophthalmopathy and approximately 57 with stable Graves' hyperthyroidism, was used to find distinguishing TCR V-J signatures. An independent validation cohort of around 19 hyperthyroidism patients and about 15 patients who later progressed to ophthalmopathy tested prospective prediction of ophthalmopathy. The approximately 97 discovery patients were randomly divided into training and test sets at a 7:3 ratio. The study also compared thyroid tissue and blood T-cell repertoires from several Graves' hyperthyroidism patients. After blood sampling, hyperthyroidism patients were treated with methimazole at a starting dose of 30 mg daily, and ophthalmopathy patients were treated with high-dose intravenous methylprednisolone. TCR Vbeta CDR3 sequencing of 120 to 150 peripheral blood samples (43 ophthalmopathy, roughly 74 hyperthyroidism and around 17 progressor patients) is reported in the paper.

TCR beta CDR3 regions were amplified from RNA transcripts. The first round of RT-PCR for the TCR CDR3 was performed with the HTBI primer set and the Qiagen OneStep RT-PCR kit. Libraries were constructed in a second round of multiplex PCR, after which size selection and purification were performed. Libraries were sequenced paired-end with 100 bp reads on an Illumina HiSeq2000. In the paper's pipeline: SOAPnuke was used to process the raw data, with reads discarded if the reads contained adapters or uncalled bases, had a mean Phred below 15, or lacked an exact constant-primer or identifier match. COPE v1.2.5 was used to merge the high-quality paired reads, and each unique nucleotide sequence was defined as a clonotype. MiTCR v1.1 was used to align the clonotypes against IMGT TRBV, TRBD and TRBJ reference segments. The analysis was restricted to V-J combinations with a frequency above 0.0001, which together covered about 99% of the repertoires. A TCS score was defined as the ratio of F50 (clonal expansion) to E x V (chaos), with BLOSUM62-based TCRdist applied between CDR3 peptides within each V-J. Welch's t-statistics and random forest reduced around 550 V-J features to roughly 13, which were used in a naive Bayes classifier (R e1071). The public reads were reprocessed in TCRdb via fastp at Q25 and MiXCR, keeping in-frame beta chains. Here each entry gathers all rows of one CDR3 protein and keeps the most common genes and DNA. The V and J calls and clone size come from TCRdb's table, not from the authors' own analysis. Counted in this sample were hundreds of thousands of distinct CDR3 sequences; around 15% of them appeared once. Around 4% of the sample is in the top ten clones.

From the germline V gene (reference sequence), CDR1 is DFQATT and CDR2 is SNEGSKA. The V end gives up 8 bases and the J end 7 bases, leaving 8 bases in the junction not matched to a gene. The CDR3 spans 14 residues, from the cysteine through the phenylalanine. CDR3 DNA only is kept here, 42 bases in frame from base 1. Overall study outcomes, separate from this receptor: No statistical method was used to fix the sample size in advance, and group allocation was not hidden from the investigators. Blood samples also contained most of the expanded thyroid clonotypes (frequency above 0.001), which suggests that blood repertoires may reflect thyroid immune responses. In validation, the model predicted progression to ophthalmopathy with roughly 66% sensitivity and over 72% specificity, a median of 6.5 months before onset. A 13 V-J signature model separated ophthalmopathy from stable hyperthyroidism, with approximately 87% sensitivity and 81% to 82% specificity in cross-validation and 80%/75% in testing.

The chain is made from TRBV20-1 and TRBJ2-1; 13 nucleotides in the junction match TRBD2. This receptor was identified in a woman in her twenties or thirties with Graves' hyperthyroidism. Input material: blood. The nucleotide sequence is given as TGCAGTCCAGGGCGACTAGCGGGAGGTAATGAGCAGTTCTTC. Its amino acids are CSPGRLAGGNEQFF.